The sequence of this T cell receptor (beta chain) was determined in a study of T cell repertoires in cytomegalovirus infection. Study details: Indications of both CMV infection and matching HLA type were provided by public TCR beta signatures. Study-level findings and limits: The ex vivo response was dominated by HLA-C-restricted CMV-specific TCR beta clonotypes.

Germline V gives CDR1 SGHDT, CDR2 YYEEEE. The CDR3 consists of 13 residues. Trimming removed 4 bases at V and 6 bases at J, with 10 bases between. As for this clonotype: Its target is not known.

Each CDR3 protein gets one entry after TCRdb re-called the reads with MiXCR. The repertoire holds approximately 130,000 distinct CDR3 sequences, with 20% to 30% as singletons. The sequencing input was PBMCs, sequenced either directly or after in vitro stimulation (not recorded which). This chain connects TRBV5-6 to TRBJ2-2, with no clear D. This clonotype originated in a human donor in good health (CMV status not recorded). Some clones in this sample may be carry-over from other donors' samples. CDR3 region: CASSPRLAGELFF. The CDR3 DNA sequence: TGTGCCAGCAGCCCTAGGTTGGCCGGGGAGCTGTTTTTT.